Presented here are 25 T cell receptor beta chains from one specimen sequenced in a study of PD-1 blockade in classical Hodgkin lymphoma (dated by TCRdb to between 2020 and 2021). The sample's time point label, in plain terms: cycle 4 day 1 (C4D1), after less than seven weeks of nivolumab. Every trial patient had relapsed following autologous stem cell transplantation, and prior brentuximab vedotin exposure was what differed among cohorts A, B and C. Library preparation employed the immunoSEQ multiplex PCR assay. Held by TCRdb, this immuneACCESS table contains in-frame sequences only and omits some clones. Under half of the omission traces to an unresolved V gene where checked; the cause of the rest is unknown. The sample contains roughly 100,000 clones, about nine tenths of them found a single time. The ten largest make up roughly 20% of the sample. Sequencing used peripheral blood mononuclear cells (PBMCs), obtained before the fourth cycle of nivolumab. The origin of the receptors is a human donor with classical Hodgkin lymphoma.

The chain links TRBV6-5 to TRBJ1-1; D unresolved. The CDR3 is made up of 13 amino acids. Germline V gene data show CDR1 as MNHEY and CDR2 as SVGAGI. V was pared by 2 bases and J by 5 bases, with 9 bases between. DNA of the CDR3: TGTGCCAGCAGTTACCGCCGGGAGACTGAAGCTTTCTTT. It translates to CASSYRRETEAFF.

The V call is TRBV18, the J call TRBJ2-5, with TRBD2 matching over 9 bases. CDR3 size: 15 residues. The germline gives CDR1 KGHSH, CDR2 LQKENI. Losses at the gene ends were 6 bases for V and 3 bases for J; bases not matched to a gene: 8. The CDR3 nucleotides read TGTGCCAGCTCCCACGGGACTAGCCCAGAAGAGACCCAGTACTTC. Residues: CASSHGTSPEETQYF.

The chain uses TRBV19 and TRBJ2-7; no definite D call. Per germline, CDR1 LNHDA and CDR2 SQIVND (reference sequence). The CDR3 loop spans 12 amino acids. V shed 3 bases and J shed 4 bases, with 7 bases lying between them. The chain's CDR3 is CASSMTSYEQYF. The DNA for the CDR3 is TGTGCCAGTAGTATGACATCGTACGAGCAGTACTTC.

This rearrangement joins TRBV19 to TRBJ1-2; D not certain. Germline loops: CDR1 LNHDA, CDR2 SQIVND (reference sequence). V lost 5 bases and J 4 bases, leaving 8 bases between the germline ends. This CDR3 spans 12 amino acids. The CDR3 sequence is CASSSRIYGYTF. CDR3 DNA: TGTGCCAGTAGTTCAAGGATCTATGGCTACACCTTC.

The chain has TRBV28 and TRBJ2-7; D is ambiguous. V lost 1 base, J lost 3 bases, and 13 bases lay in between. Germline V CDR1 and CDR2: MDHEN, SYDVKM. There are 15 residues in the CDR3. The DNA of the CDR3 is TGTGCCAGCAGTTTATCCTCCTACACGCTCTACGAGCAGTACTTC. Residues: CASSLSSYTLYEQYF.

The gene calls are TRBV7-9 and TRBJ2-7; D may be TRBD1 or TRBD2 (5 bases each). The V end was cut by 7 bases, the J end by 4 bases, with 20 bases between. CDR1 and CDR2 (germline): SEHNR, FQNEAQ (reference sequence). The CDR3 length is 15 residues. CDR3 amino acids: CASNSGRGEVYEQYF. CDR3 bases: TGTGCCAGCAACTCAGGTAGGGGAGAAGTATACGAGCAGTACTTC. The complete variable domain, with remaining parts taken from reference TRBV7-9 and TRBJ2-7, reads DTGVSQNPRHKITKRGQNVTFRCDPISEHNRLYWYRQTLGQGPEFLTYFQNEAQLEKSRLLSDRFSAERPKGSFSTLEIQRTEQGDSAMYLCASNSGRGEVYEQYFGPGTRLTVT.

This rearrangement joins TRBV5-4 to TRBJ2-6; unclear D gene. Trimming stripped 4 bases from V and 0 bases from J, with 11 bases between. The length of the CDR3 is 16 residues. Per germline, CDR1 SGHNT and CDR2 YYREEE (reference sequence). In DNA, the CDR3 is TGTGCCAGCAGCCTTCTGGCCCTCTCTGGGGCCAACGTCCTGACTTTC. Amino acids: CASSLLALSGANVLTF.

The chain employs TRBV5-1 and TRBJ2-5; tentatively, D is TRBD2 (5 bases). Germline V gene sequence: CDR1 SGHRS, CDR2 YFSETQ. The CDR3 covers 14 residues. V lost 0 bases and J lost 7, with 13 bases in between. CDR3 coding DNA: TGCGCCAGCAGCTTGGGGGAGCAGCGAGGGACCCAGTACTTC. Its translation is CASSLGEQRGTQYF.

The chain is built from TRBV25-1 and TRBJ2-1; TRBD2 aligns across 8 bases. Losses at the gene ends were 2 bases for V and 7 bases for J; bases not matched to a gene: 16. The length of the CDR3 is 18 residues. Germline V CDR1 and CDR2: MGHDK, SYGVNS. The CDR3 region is CASSEKGPLAGYTNEQFF. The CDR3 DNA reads TGTGCCAGCAGTGAAAAGGGACCTCTAGCGGGTTATACGAATGAGCAGTTCTTC.

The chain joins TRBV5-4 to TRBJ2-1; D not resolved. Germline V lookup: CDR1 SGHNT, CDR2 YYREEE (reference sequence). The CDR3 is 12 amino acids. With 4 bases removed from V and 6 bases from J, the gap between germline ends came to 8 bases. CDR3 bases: TGTGCCAGCAGCGTCCCACCCAATGAGCAGTTCTTC. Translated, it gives CASSVPPNEQFF.

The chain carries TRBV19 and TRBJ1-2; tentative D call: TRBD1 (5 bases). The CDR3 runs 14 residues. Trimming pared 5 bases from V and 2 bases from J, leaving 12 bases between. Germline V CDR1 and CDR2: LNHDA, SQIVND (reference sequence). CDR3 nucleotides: TGTGCCAGTAGTGGGACGTCTGAGAACTATGGCTACACCTTC. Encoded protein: CASSGTSENYGYTF.

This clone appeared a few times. Here the CDR3 DNA reads TGTGCCAGCAGGCGGGGGGGAGGGCCGCAGACCCAGTACTTC. Amino acids: CASRRGGGPQTQYF. V usage is TRBV11-2 and J usage is TRBJ2-5, with 9 bases fitting TRBD2. Germline CDR1 and CDR2: SGHAT and FQNNGV. The CDR3 is made up of 14 amino acids. The trim removed 6 bases at V and 6 bases at J, leaving 8 bases unmatched.

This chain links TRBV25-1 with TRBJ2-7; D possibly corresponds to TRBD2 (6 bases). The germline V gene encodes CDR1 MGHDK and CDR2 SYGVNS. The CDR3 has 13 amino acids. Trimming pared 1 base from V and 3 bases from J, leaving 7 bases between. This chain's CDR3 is CASSEWGDYEQYF. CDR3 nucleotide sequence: TGTGCCAGCAGTGAATGGGGGGACTACGAGCAGTACTTC.

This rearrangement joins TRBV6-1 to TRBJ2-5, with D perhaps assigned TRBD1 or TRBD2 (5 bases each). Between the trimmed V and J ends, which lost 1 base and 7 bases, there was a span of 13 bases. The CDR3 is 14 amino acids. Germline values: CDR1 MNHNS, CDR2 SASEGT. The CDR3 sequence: CASSEGTSRGTQYF. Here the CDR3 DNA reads TGTGCCAGCAGTGAAGGGACATCGAGGGGGACCCAGTACTTC.

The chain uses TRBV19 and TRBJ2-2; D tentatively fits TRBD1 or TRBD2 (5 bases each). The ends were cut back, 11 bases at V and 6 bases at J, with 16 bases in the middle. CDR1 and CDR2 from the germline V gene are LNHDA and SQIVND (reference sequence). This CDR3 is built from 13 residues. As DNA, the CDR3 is TGTGCCTCGGGGAGAGGGGTTCCCGGGGAGCTGTTTTTT. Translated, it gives CASGRGVPGELFF. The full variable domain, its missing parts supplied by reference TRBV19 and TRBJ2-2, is DGGITQSPKYLFRKEGQNVTLSCEQNLNHDAMYWYRQDPGQGLRLIYYSQIVNDFQKGDIAEGYSVSREKKESFPLTVTSAQKNPTAFYLCASGRGVPGELFFGEGSRLTVL.

The DNA of the CDR3 is TGTGCCAGCAGTTTAACCGGGACACGAGTCGAAAAACTGTTTTTT. It codes for CASSLTGTRVEKLFF. The chain recombines TRBV28 with TRBJ1-4, with a possible D match to TRBD1 (6 bases). Looked up from germline, CDR1 is MDHEN and CDR2 is SYDVKM. This CDR3 contains 15 residues. The V end lost 2 bases, the J end lost 8 bases, and 15 bases lay between the germline ends.

The CDR3 reads CASSGGGTTQYF. As DNA, the CDR3 is TGTGCCAGCAGTGGGGGAGGGACCACGCAGTATTTT. The V call is TRBV25-1, the J call TRBJ2-3; TRBD2 aligns across 7 bases. Germline V gene sequence: CDR1 MGHDK, CDR2 SYGVNS. With 4 bases clipped from V and 9 bases from J, the junction kept 4 bases outside the gene matches. The CDR3 is 12 amino acids. Full variable domain (outside the CDR3, taken from reference TRBV25-1 and TRBJ2-3): EADIYQTPRYLVIGTGKKITLECSQTMGHDKMYWYQQDPGMELHLIHYSYGVNSTEKGDLSSESTVSRIRTEHFPLTLESARPSHTSQYLCASSGGGTTQYFGPGTRLTVL.

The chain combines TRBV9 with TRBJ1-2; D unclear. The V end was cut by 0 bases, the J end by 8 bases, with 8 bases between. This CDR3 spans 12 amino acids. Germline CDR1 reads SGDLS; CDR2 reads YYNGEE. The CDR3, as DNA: TGTGCCAGCAGCGTAGAAGTAGGCGGCTACACCTTC. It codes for CASSVEVGGYTF.

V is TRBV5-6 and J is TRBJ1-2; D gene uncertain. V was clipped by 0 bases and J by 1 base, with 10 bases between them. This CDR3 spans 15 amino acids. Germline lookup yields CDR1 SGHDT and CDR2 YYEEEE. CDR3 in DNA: TGTGCCAGCAGCTTGGGCGGAATCCGTAACTATGGCTACACCTTC. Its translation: CASSLGGIRNYGYTF.

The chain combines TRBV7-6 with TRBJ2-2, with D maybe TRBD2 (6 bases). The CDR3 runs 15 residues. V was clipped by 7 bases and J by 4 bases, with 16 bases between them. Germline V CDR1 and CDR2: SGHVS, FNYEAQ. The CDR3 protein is CASTTSSASTGELFF. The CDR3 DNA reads TGTGCCAGCACCACGTCTAGCGCGTCCACCGGGGAGCTGTTTTTT.

CDR3 sequence (DNA): TGCGCCAGCAGCCAAGTTGCGGGAGAAGGAGATAATGAGCAGTTCTTC. Protein: CASSQVAGEGDNEQFF. This chain connects TRBV4-1 to TRBJ2-1; 7 bases are shared with TRBD2. Germline CDR1 MGHRA, CDR2 YSYEKL. This CDR3 has 16 amino acids. V lost 1 base to trimming and J lost 7 bases; unmatched junction nucleotides: 10.

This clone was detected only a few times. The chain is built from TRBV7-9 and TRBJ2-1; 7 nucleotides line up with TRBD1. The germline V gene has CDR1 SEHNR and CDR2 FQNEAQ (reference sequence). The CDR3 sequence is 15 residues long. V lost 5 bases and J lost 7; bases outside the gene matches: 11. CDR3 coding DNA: TGTGCCAGCAGCATGGGACGGGACAGACAAAATGAGCAGTTCTTC. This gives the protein CASSMGRDRQNEQFF. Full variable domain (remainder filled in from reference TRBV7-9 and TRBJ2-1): DTGVSQNPRHKITKRGQNVTFRCDPISEHNRLYWYRQTLGQGPEFLTYFQNEAQLEKSRLLSDRFSAERPKGSFSTLEIQRTEQGDSAMYLCASSMGRDRQNEQFFGPGTRLTVL.

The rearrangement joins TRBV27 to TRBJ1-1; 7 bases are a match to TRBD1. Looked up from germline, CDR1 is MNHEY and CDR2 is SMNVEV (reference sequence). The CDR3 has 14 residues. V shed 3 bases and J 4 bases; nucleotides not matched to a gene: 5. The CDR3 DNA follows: TGTGCCAGCAGTTTCAGGGGACAGTTCACTGAAGCTTTCTTT. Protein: CASSFRGQFTEAFF.

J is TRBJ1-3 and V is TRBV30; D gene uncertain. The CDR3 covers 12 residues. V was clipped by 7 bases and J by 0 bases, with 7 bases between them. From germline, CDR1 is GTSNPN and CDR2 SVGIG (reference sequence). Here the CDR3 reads CASQISGNTIYF. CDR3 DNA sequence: TGTGCCTCTCAGATCTCTGGAAACACCATATATTTT. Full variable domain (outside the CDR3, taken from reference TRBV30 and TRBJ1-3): SQTIHQWPATLVQPVGSPLSLECTVEGTSNPNLYWYRQAAGRGLQLLFYSVGIGQISSEVPQNLSASRPQDRQFILSSKKLLLSDSGFYLCASQISGNTIYFGEGSWLTVV.

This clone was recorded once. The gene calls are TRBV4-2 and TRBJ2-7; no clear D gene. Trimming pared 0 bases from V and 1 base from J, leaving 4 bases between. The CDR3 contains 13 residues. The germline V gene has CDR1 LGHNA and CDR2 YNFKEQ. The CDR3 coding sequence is TGTGCCAGCAGCCAAGATCGGTCCTACGAGCAGTACTTC. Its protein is CASSQDRSYEQYF.